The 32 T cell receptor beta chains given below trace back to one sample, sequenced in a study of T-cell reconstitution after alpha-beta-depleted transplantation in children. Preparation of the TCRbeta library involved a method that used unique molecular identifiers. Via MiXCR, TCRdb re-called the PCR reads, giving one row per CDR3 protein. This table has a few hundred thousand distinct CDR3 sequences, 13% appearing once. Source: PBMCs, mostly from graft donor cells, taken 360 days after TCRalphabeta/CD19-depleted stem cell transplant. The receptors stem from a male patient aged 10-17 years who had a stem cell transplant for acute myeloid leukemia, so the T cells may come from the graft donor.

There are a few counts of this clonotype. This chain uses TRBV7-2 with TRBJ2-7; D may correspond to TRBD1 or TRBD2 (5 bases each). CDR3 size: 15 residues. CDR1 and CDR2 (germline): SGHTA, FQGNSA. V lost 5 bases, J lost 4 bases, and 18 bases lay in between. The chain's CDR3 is CASSPVGVAAYEQYF. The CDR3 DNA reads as TGTGCCAGCAGCCCCGTGGGGGTTGCTGCATACGAGCAGTACTTC. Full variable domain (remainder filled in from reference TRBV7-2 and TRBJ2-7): GAGVSQSPSNKVTEKGKDVELRCDPISGHTALYWYRQSLGQGLEFLIYFQGNSAPDKSGLPSDRFSAERTGGSVSTLTIQRTQQEDSAVYLCASSPVGVAAYEQYFGPGTRLTVT.

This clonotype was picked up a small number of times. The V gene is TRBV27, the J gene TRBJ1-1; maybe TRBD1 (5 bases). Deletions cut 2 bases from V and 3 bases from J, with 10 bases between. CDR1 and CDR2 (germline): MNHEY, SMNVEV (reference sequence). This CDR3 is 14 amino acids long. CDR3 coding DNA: TGTGCCAGCAGTTTAGGGAGGGGTGACACTGAAGCTTTCTTT. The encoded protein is CASSLGRGDTEAFF.

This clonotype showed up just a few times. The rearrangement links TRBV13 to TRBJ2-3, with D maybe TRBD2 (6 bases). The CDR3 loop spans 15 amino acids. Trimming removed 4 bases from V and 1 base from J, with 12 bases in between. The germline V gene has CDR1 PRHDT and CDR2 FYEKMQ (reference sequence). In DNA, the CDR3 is TGTGCCAGCAGCTCCGTCGAGCGGGGCACAGATACGCAGTATTTT. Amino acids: CASSSVERGTDTQYF.

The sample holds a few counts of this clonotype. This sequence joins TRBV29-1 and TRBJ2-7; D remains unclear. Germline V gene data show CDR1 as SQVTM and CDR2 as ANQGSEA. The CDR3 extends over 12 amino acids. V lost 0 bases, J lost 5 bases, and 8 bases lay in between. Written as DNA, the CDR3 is TGCAGCGTTGAAGATAATCGTAACGAGCAGTACTTC. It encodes CSVEDNRNEQYF.

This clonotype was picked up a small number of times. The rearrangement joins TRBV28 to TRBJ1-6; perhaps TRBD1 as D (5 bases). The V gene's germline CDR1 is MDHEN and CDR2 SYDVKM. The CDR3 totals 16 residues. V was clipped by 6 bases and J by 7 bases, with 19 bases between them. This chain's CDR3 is CASSPRTPGINSPLHF. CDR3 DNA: TGTGCCAGCAGCCCTCGGACACCCGGGATCAATTCACCCCTCCACTTT. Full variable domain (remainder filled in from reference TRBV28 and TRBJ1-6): DVKVTQSSRYLVKRTGEKVFLECVQDMDHENMFWYRQDPGLGLRLIYFSYDVKMKEKGDIPEGYSVSREKKERFSLILESASTNQTSMYLCASSPRTPGINSPLHFGNGTRLTVT.

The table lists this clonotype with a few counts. The CDR3 sequence is CASSDQTSAKETQYF. CDR3 nucleotides: TGTGCCAGCAGTGACCAGACTAGCGCCAAAGAGACCCAGTACTTC. V gene TRBV25-1 combines with J gene TRBJ2-5; 8 nucleotides match TRBD2. The length of the CDR3 is 15 residues. Germline values: CDR1 MGHDK, CDR2 SYGVNS. The trim removed 3 bases at V and 3 bases at J, leaving 6 bases unmatched.

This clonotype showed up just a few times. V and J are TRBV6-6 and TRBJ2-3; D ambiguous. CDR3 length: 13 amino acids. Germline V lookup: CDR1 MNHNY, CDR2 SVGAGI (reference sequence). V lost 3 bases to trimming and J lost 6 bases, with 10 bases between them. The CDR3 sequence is CASSYARPDTQYF. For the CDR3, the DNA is TGTGCCAGCAGTTATGCTAGGCCCGATACGCAGTATTTT.

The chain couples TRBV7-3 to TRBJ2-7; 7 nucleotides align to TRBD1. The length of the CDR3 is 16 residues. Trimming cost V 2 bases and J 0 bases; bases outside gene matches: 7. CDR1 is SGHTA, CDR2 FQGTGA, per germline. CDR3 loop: CASSLPDRVDSYEQYF. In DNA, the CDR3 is TGTGCCAGCAGCTTACCCGACAGGGTGGACTCCTACGAGCAGTACTTC.

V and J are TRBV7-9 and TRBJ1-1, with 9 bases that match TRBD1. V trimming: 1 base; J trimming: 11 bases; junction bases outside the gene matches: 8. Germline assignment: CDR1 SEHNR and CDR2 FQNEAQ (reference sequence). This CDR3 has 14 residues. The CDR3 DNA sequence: TGTGCCAGCAGCTTAGTGGGGCTGGACAGGGGCGCTTTCTTT. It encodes CASSLVGLDRGAFF.

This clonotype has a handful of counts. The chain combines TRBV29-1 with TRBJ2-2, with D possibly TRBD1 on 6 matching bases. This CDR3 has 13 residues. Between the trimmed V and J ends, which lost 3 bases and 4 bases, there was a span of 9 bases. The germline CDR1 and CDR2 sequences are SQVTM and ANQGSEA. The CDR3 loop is CSVEDRRTGELFF. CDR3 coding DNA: TGCAGCGTTGAGGACAGACGCACCGGGGAGCTGTTTTTT.

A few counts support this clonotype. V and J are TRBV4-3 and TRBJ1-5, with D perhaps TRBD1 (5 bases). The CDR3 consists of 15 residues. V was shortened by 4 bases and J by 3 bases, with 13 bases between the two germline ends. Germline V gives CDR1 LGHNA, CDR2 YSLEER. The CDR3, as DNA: TGCGCCAGCAGCCTTTTCAGGGAAACCAATCAGCCCCAGCATTTT. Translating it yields CASSLFRETNQPQHF.

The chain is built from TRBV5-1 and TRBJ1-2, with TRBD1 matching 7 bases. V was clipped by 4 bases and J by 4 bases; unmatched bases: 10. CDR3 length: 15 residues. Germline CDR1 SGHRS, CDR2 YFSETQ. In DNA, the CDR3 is TGCGCCAGCAGCCTGACAGGGCAAGGGAGCTATGGCTACACCTTC. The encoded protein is CASSLTGQGSYGYTF. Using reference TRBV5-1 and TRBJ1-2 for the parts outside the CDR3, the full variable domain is KAGVTQTPRYLIKTRGQQVTLSCSPISGHRSVSWYQQTPGQGLQFLFEYFSETQRNKGNFPGRFSGRQFSNSRSEMNVSTLELGDSALYLCASSLTGQGSYGYTFGSGTRLTVV.

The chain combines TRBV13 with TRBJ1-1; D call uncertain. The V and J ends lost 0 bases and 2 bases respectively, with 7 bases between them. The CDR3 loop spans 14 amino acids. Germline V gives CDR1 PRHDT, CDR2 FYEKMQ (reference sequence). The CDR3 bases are TGTGCCAGCAGCTTAGGCAGAATCAACACTGAAGCTTTCTTT. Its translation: CASSLGRINTEAFF.

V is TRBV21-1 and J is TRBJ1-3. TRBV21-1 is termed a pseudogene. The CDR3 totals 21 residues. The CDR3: CASSKGDAPGSLYDSGNTIYF. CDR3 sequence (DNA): TGTGCCAGCAGCAAAGGCGACGCGCCAGGGTCCCTTTATGACTCTGGAAACACCATATATTTT.

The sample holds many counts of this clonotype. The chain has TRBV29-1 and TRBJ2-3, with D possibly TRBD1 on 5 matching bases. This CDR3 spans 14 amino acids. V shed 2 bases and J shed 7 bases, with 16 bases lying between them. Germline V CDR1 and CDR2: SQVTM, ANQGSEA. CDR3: CSVEPRLTEHTQYF. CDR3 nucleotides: TGCAGCGTTGAACCCCGATTGACAGAGCATACGCAGTATTTT.

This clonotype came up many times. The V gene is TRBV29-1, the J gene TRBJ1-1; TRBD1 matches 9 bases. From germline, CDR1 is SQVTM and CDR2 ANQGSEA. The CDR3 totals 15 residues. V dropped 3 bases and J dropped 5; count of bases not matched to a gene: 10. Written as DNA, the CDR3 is TGCAGCGTTGACGGGGACAGGGTTTTTAGGACTGAAGCTTTCTTT. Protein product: CSVDGDRVFRTEAFF. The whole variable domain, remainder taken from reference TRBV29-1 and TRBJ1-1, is SAVISQKPSRDICQRGTSLTIQCQVDSQVTMMFWYRQQPGQSLTLIATANQGSEATYESGFVIDKFPISRPNLTFSTLTVSNMSPEDSSIYLCSVDGDRVFRTEAFFGQGTRLTVV.

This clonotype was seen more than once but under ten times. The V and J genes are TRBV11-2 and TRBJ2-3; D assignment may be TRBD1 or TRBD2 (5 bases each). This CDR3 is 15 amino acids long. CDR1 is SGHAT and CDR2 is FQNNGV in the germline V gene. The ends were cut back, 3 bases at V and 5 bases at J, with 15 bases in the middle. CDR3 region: CASSLDRGRGDTQYF. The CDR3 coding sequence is TGTGCCAGCAGCTTGGATCGGGGCAGAGGAGATACGCAGTATTTT. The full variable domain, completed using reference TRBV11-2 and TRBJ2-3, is EAGVAQSPRYKIIEKRQSVAFWCNPISGHATLYWYQQILGQGPKLLIQFQNNGVVDDSQLPKDRFSAERLKGVDSTLKIQPAKLEDSAVYLCASSLDRGRGDTQYFGPGTRLTVL.

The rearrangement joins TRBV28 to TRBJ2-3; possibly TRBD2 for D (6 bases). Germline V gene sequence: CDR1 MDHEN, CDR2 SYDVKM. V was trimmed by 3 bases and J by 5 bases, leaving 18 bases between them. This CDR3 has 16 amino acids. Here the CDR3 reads CASSLFVAGLRDTQYF. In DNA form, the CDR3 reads TGTGCCAGCAGTTTGTTTGTGGCGGGACTTCGAGATACGCAGTATTTT.

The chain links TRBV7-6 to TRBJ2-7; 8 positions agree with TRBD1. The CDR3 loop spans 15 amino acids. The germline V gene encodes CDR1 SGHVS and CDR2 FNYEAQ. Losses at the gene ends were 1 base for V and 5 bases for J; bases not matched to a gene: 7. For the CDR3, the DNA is TGTGCCAGCAGCTTAGAGGTCAGGGGGCACAACGAGCAGTACTTC. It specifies CASSLEVRGHNEQYF.

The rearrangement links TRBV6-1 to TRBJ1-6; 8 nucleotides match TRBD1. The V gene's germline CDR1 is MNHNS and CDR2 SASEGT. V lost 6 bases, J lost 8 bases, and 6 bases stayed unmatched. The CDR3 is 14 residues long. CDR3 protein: CASSEGQAYSPLHF. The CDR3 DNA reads TGTGCCAGCAGCGAGGGACAGGCCTATTCACCCCTCCACTTT.

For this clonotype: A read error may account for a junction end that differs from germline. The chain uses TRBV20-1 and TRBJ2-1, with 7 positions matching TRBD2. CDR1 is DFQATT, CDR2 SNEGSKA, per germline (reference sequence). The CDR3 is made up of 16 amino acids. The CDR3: CCARVSSGGMGNEQFF. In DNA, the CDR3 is TGCTGTGCTAGAGTTTCTAGCGGTGGTATGGGAAATGAGCAGTTCTTC.

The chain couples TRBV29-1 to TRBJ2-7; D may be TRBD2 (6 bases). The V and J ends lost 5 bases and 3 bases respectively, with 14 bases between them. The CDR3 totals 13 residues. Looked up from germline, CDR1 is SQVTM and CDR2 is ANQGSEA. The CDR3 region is CSVPGERVYEQYF. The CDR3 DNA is TGCAGCGTTCCGGGCGAGCGGGTCTACGAGCAGTACTTC.

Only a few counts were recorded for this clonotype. The CDR3 here is CAPAPRRRCQPQHF. The CDR3 DNA is TGTGCCCCAGCCCCCCGTCGGCGGTGTCAGCCCCAGCATTTT. The chain couples TRBV3-1 to TRBJ1-5; D is undetermined. Trimming stripped 11 bases from V and 6 bases from J, with 20 bases between. Germline assignment: CDR1 LGHDT and CDR2 YNNKEL (reference sequence). The CDR3 has 14 residues.

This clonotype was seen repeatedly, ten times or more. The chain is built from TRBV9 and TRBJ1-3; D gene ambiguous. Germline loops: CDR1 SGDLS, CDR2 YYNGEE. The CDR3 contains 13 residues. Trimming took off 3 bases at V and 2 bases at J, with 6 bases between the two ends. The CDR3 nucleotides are TGTGCCAGCAGCGCCATAGCTGGAAACACCATATATTTT. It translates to CASSAIAGNTIYF.

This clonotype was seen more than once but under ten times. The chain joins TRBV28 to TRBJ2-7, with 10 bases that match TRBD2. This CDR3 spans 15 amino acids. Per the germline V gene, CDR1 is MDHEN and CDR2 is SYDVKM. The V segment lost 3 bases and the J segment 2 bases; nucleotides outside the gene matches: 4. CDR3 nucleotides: TGTGCCAGCAGTTTCGTTCTAGCGGGAGCCTACGAGCAGTACTTC. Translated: CASSFVLAGAYEQYF.

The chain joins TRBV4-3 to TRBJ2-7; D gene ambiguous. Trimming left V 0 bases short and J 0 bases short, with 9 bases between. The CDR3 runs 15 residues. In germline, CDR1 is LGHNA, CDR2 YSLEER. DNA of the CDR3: TGCGCCAGCAGCCAAGATGATACCTACTCCTACGAGCAGTACTTC. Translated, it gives CASSQDDTYSYEQYF.

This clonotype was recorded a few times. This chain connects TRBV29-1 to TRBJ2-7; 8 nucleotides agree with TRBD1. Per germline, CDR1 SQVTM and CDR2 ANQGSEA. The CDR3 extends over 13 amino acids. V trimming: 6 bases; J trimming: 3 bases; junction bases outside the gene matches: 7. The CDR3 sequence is CSVKGQGGYEQYF. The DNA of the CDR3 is TGCAGCGTCAAAGGACAGGGCGGCTACGAGCAGTACTTC.

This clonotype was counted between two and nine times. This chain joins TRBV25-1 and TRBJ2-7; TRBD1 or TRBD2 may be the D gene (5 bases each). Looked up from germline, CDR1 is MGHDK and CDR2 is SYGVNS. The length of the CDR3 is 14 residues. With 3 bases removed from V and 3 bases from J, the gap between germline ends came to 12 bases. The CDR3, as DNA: TGTGCCAGCAGTGAGGGCAGGGCGGGCTACGAGCAGTACTTC. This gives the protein CASSEGRAGYEQYF.

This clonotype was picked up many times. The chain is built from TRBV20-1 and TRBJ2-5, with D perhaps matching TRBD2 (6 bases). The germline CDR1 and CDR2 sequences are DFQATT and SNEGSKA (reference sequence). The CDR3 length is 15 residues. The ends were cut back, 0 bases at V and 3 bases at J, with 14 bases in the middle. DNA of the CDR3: TGCAGTGCTAGAGACCCCGGGACTCCCAAAGAGACCCAGTACTTC. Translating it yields CSARDPGTPKETQYF.

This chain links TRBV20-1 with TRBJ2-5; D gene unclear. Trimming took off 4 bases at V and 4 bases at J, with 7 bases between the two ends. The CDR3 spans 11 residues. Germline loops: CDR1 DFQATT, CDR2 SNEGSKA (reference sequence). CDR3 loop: CSAMTGETQYF. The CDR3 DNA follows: TGCAGTGCTATGACGGGAGAGACCCAGTACTTC.

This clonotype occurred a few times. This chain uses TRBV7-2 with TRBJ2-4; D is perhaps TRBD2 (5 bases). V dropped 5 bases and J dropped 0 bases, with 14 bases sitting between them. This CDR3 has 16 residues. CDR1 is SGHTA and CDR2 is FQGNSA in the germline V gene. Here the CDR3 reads CASSARATKAKNIQYF. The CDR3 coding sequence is TGTGCCAGCAGCGCGAGGGCTACTAAAGCCAAAAACATTCAGTACTTC.

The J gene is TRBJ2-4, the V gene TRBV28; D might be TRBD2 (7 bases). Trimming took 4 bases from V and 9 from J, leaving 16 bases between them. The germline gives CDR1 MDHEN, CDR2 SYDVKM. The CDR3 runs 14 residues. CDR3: CASSSRRGRGIQYF. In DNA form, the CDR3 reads TGTGCCAGCAGTTCGCGGCGGGGGCGAGGCATTCAGTACTTC.